This T cell receptor beta chain emerged from a study of OX40 agonist ivuxolimab in advanced cancers. Turning to the study itself: Dosing consisted of intravenous ivuxolimab at 0.01 to 10 mg/kg every 2 weeks. General study results and limits: Part of the nonresponder group also had normalized T-cell clonal expansion that was low.

TCRdb keeps only in-frame clones here, not all; method: immunoSEQ multiplex PCR. The data hold about 50,000 clones, with approximately 86% observed a single time. Germline V lookup: CDR1 SEHNR, CDR2 FQNEAQ (reference sequence). V lost 8 bases, J lost 6 bases, and 17 bases lay in between. This CDR3 spans 14 amino acids. Comments on this clone: What it binds is unknown.

V is TRBV7-9 and J is TRBJ2-1; TRBD1 is a possible D gene (5 bases). The material sequenced was CD4+ or CD8+ T cells sorted from blood, taken in a trial of the OX40 agonist ivuxolimab. The receptor comes from an adult with an advanced solid tumor such as melanoma, head and neck, liver or kidney cancer. The DNA for the CDR3 is TGTGCCAGCCAGGCCAGGGCCCTCGTCAATGAGCAGTTCTTC. This encodes CASQARALVNEQFF.